This TCR beta chain was recorded in a study of T cell responses to AZD1222 COVID-19 vaccine. Background on the study: It was second doses at about 4 or about 12 weeks that were pooled. Study conclusions and caveats: Sampling that yielded the repertoires occurred only after the peak T cell response. The study reported that nearly half of spike-specific TCRs target unmutated variant regions.

This clone was observed a single time. Its cognate antigen is unknown. The data were produced by immunoSEQ multiplex PCR, yet TCRdb's version contains in-frame clones alone and is incomplete. Found here are about 97,000 clones, approximately 91% of them singletons; the top ten hold 6.5% to 8.5%. The CDR3 is made up of 15 amino acids. V lost 2 bases, J lost 2 bases, and 10 bases lay in between. In germline, CDR1 is SGHTA, CDR2 FQGNSA. The specimen was peripheral blood, collected on day 0 of AZD1222 vaccination. This chain connects TRBV7-2 to TRBJ2-1; the D is unclear. This TCR came from an adult in good health. Here the CDR3 DNA reads TGTGCCAGCAGCTTAAACCGAAGGACCTACAATGAGCAGTTCTTC. Translation: CASSLNRRTYNEQFF.